These T cell receptor beta chains were read from a single sample in a study of cytomegalovirus exposure and HLA in healthy donors. Method: immunoSEQ multiplex PCR; TCRdb's copy keeps in-frame clones and lacks some. The table has approximately 150,000 clones, 60% to 80% seen once. Material: PBMCs. The receptors shown here come from a man aged 60-69 years in good health and CMV-seronegative. CDR3s include the opening cysteine and the closing phenylalanine or tryptophan. D genes are given only for firm matches. Some rows mark clone size as missing; the rest say once, few, many or name a class of expanded clone.

v_call	clone_size	d_call	j_call	cdr3_nt	cdr3_aa
TRBV7-9	once	NA	TRBJ2-2	TGTGCCAGCAGCTTTAGCGGCGACACCGGGGAGCTGTTTTTT	CASSFSGDTGELFF
TRBV5-1	NA	NA	TRBJ2-7	TGCGCCAGCAGCTTACCAGGGCTCATCTACGAGCAGTACTTC	CASSLPGLIYEQYF
TRBV27	once	TRBD2	TRBJ2-7	TGTGCCAGCAGTTTACATTGGGGCGGGGGAGTGTCCCTTACCTACGAGCAGTACTTC	CASSLHWGGGVSLTYEQYF
TRBV18	NA	TRBD2	TRBJ2-7	TGTGCCAGCTCCACGGGAGGGAGCTACGAGCAGTACTTC	CASSTGGSYEQYF
TRBV7-2	NA	NA	TRBJ2-7	TGTGCCAGCAGCTTAGACCGGTACTACGAGCAGTACTTC	CASSLDRYYEQYF
TRBV15	once	NA	TRBJ2-5	TGTGCCACCAGCACGGACAGAGTAGAGACCCAGTACTTC	CATSTDRVETQYF
TRBV9	NA	TRBD2	TRBJ2-1	TGTGCCAGCAGCGTAGCTTCCCTAGCGGGGAACAATGAGCAGTTCTTC	CASSVASLAGNNEQFF
TRBV7-2	NA	TRBD1	TRBJ2-5	TGTGCCAGCAGCTTATTCGGGACAGGACTCCAAGAGACCCAGTACTTC	CASSLFGTGLQETQYF
TRBV9	NA	TRBD2	TRBJ2-1	TGTGCCAGCAGCGTAGGAGCGGGATCCTACAATGAGCAGTTCTTC	CASSVGAGSYNEQFF
TRBV9	NA	NA	TRBJ1-6	TGTGCCAGCAGCGTAAGGGGTCGGTTAGGTTATTCACCCCTCCACTTT	CASSVRGRLGYSPLHF
TRBV30	NA	NA	TRBJ2-1	TGTGCCTGGGCACTCGGTAGCTCCTACAATGAGCAGTTCTTC	CAWALGSSYNEQFF
TRBV19	NA	NA	TRBJ2-4	TGTGCCAGTAGTATTTCGGGGTCAAAGGGAAACATTCAGTACTTC	CASSISGSKGNIQYF
TRBV15	once	NA	TRBJ1-1	TGTGCCACCAGCAGAGATACAGAAAGGTTCACTGAAGCTTTCTTT	CATSRDTERFTEAFF
TRBV6-4	NA	NA	TRBJ2-3	TGTGCCAGCAGTAGGGAGAGTTCCACAGATACGCAGTATTTT	CASSRESSTDTQYF
TRBV28	NA	TRBD1	TRBJ2-6	TGTGCCAGCAGTTCCCGGACAGGGGTTGTCCGTGCCAACGTCCTGACTTTC	CASSSRTGVVRANVLTF
TRBV7-2	NA	NA	TRBJ1-3	TGTGCCAGCACCCAGGCCGGAGGTAGGAACACCATATATTTT	CASTQAGGRNTIYF
TRBV5-1	NA	NA	TRBJ1-2	TGCGCCAGCAGCTTGGGCCGGGTTAACTATGGCTACACCTTC	CASSLGRVNYGYTF
TRBV7-9	NA	TRBD1	TRBJ2-7	TGTGCCAGCAGCTTAGCGCAAGGGGGCCCCGCCGAGCAGTACTTC	CASSLAQGGPAEQYF
TRBV7-9	few	NA	TRBJ2-3	TGTGCCAGCAGCCAACGACAGGGACTTCTGGATACGCAGTATTTT	CASSQRQGLLDTQYF
TRBV30	NA	TRBD1	TRBJ1-1	TGTGCCTGGAGTGTAAAGGGGGCGTTCACTGAAGCTTTCTTT	CAWSVKGAFTEAFF
TRBV7-8	NA	NA	TRBJ1-4	TGTGCCAGCAGCACCTCCCTGGCAGGGGAGACTAATGAAAAACTGTTTTTT	CASSTSLAGETNEKLFF
TRBV28	NA	TRBD2	TRBJ2-5	TGTGCCAGCGGTTGGACTAGCGGGGGGAGGGAGACCCAGTACTTC	CASGWTSGGRETQYF
TRBV4-1	NA	NA	TRBJ2-7	TGCGCCAGCAGCCAAGATATGACAGGTGACAGCTCCTACGAGCAGTACTTC	CASSQDMTGDSSYEQYF
TRBV5-1	NA	NA	TRBJ2-7	TGCGCCAGCAGCTTGGTCCTTAGAGGCGAGCAGTACTTC	CASSLVLRGEQYF
TRBV9	few	NA	TRBJ1-3	TGTGCCAGCAGCGTAGACCAGTTCTCTGGAAACACCATATATTTT	CASSVDQFSGNTIYF